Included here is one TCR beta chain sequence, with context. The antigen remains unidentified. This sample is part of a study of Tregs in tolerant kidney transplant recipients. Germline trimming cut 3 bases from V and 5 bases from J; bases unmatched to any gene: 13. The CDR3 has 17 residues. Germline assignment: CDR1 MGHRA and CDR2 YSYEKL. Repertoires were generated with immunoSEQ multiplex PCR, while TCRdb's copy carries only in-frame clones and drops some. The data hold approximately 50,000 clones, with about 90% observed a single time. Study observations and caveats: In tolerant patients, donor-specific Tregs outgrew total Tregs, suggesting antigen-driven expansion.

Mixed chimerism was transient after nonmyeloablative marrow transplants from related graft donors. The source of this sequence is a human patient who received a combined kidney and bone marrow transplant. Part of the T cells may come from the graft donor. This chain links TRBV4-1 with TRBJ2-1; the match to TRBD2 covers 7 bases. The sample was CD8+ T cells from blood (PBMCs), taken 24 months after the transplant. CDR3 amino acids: CASSHMAWASGNNEQFF. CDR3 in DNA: TGCGCCAGCAGCCACATGGCCTGGGCTAGCGGTAACAATGAGCAGTTCTTC.